A selection of T cell receptor beta chains follows, all from one sample in a study of blood T cells in healthy people across ages. Each CDR3 protein gets one entry after TCRdb re-called the 5' RACE reads with MiXCR. The sample has 1.5 million to 2 million distinct CDR3 sequences, 25% to 30% seen once. The sequenced sample consisted of blood. These receptor sequences come from a woman in her twenties or thirties in good health. The CDR3 runs from the conserved cysteine through the conserved F or W. The D gene is left open where the match is weak. Expanded clones get a size class; other rows say once, few or many, or leave the size out.

d_gene: TRBD2; v_gene: TRBV7-2; abundance: few; j_gene: TRBJ2-7; CDR3nt: TGTGCCAGCAGCTTAGTGGGCGGGAGCCTCTCCTACGAGCAGTACTTC; CDR3aa: CASSLVGGSLSYEQYF
d_gene: TRBD2; v_gene: TRBV2; abundance: NA; j_gene: TRBJ2-3; CDR3nt: TGTGCCAGCGATCCAGGGAGGGCCACAGATACGCAGTATTTT; CDR3aa: CASDPGRATDTQYF
d_gene: NA; v_gene: TRBV10-3; abundance: many; j_gene: TRBJ2-7; CDR3nt: TGTGCCATCAGTGAGTCGGGAAAGCAGTACTTC; CDR3aa: CAISESGKQYF
d_gene: TRBD1; v_gene: TRBV9; abundance: few; j_gene: TRBJ2-7; CDR3nt: TGTGCCAGCACCCCAGGGGGACATAGCTCCTACGAGCAGTACTTC; CDR3aa: CASTPGGHSSYEQYF
d_gene: TRBD1; v_gene: TRBV7-3; abundance: NA; j_gene: TRBJ1-2; CDR3nt: TGTGCCGGCAGCCTTACAGGGGGTGAAGGCTACACCTTC; CDR3aa: CAGSLTGGEGYTF
d_gene: TRBD1; v_gene: TRBV27; abundance: NA; j_gene: TRBJ1-2; CDR3nt: TGTGCCAGCAGTAGGCAGACAGGGAACTATGGCTACACCTTC; CDR3aa: CASSRQTGNYGYTF
d_gene: TRBD1; v_gene: TRBV12-3/TRBV12-4; abundance: few; j_gene: TRBJ2-3; CDR3nt: TGTGCCAGCAAGTACCGGGACAGTGGAAGCACAGATACGCAGTATTTT; CDR3aa: CASKYRDSGSTDTQYF
d_gene: TRBD1; v_gene: TRBV6-1; abundance: NA; j_gene: TRBJ2-1; CDR3nt: TGTGCCAGCAGCGGGCCCCGACAGGGGAGGTACAATGAGCAGTTCTTC; CDR3aa: CASSGPRQGRYNEQFF
d_gene: NA; v_gene: TRBV2; abundance: NA; j_gene: TRBJ2-1; CDR3nt: TGTGCCAGCCGGGTCAGCTCTAACGAGCAGTTCTTC; CDR3aa: CASRVSSNEQFF
d_gene: TRBD2; v_gene: TRBV20-1; abundance: few; j_gene: TRBJ2-1; CDR3nt: TGCAGTGCTAGATATTCGGCGGGAGGTATCTACAATGAGCAGTTCTTC; CDR3aa: CSARYSAGGIYNEQFF
d_gene: NA; v_gene: TRBV29-1; abundance: NA; j_gene: TRBJ1-1; CDR3nt: TGCAGCGTCCACAGGGCCATGAACACTGAAGCTTTCTTT; CDR3aa: CSVHRAMNTEAFF
d_gene: TRBD2; v_gene: TRBV20-1; abundance: many; j_gene: TRBJ2-1; CDR3nt: TGCAGTGCCCGACTAGCGGGAGGATCCTACAATGAGCAGTTCTTC; CDR3aa: CSARLAGGSYNEQFF
d_gene: NA; v_gene: TRBV12-3/TRBV12-4; abundance: few; j_gene: TRBJ2-7; CDR3nt: TGTGCCAGCAGTGTCCGGGACCCGAGCTCCTACGAGCAGTACTTC; CDR3aa: CASSVRDPSSYEQYF
d_gene: TRBD2; v_gene: TRBV10-2; abundance: few; j_gene: TRBJ2-1; CDR3nt: TGCGCCAGCACCTCGACTAGCGGGAGGTTCAATGAGCAGTTCTTC; CDR3aa: CASTSTSGRFNEQFF
d_gene: NA; v_gene: TRBV19; abundance: NA; j_gene: TRBJ1-6; CDR3nt: TGTGCCAGTGCGGAGGGGGGGGATTCACCCCTCCACTTT; CDR3aa: CASAEGGDSPLHF
d_gene: NA; v_gene: TRBV5-1; abundance: few; j_gene: TRBJ1-2; CDR3nt: TGCGCCAGTAGCTTGTTTTCCGGGGGCGAAGCCTATGGCTACACCTTC; CDR3aa: CASSLFSGGEAYGYTF
d_gene: TRBD2; v_gene: TRBV5-1; abundance: few; j_gene: TRBJ2-2; CDR3nt: TGCGCCAGCAGCTTGGCCCTGACTAGCGCGAACACCGGGGAGCTGTTTTTT; CDR3aa: CASSLALTSANTGELFF
d_gene: NA; v_gene: TRBV7-6; abundance: NA; j_gene: TRBJ2-4; CDR3nt: TGTGCCAGCAGCTTAGGACAAGGTCCAGAGGGCATTCAGTACTTC; CDR3aa: CASSLGQGPEGIQYF
d_gene: NA; v_gene: TRBV12-3/TRBV12-4; abundance: many; j_gene: TRBJ2-7; CDR3nt: TGTGCCAGCAGTTTCCCCCAGGCAGTATGGTACTTC; CDR3aa: CASSFPQAVWYF
d_gene: NA; v_gene: TRBV20-1; abundance: NA; j_gene: TRBJ1-1; CDR3nt: TGCAGTGCTAGGGATACAAGGACTGAAGCTTTCTTT; CDR3aa: CSARDTRTEAFF
d_gene: NA; v_gene: TRBV7-9; abundance: NA; j_gene: TRBJ2-5; CDR3nt: TGTGCCAGCAGCTCTTTATTGGGGGCCATCGAGACCCAGTACTTC; CDR3aa: CASSSLLGAIETQYF
d_gene: TRBD1; v_gene: TRBV12-3/TRBV12-4; abundance: NA; j_gene: TRBJ2-2; CDR3nt: TGTGCCAGCAGTCCCAGGACAGGGGTGACCGGGGAGCTGTTTTTT; CDR3aa: CASSPRTGVTGELFF
d_gene: NA; v_gene: TRBV10-3; abundance: NA; j_gene: TRBJ2-3; CDR3nt: TGTGCCATCAGGGCCGAGACAGATACGCAGTATTTT; CDR3aa: CAIRAETDTQYF
d_gene: NA; v_gene: TRBV15; abundance: few; j_gene: TRBJ2-7; CDR3nt: TGTGCCACCAGCAGAGATAGAAACACAGGGAACTACGAGCAGTACTTC; CDR3aa: CATSRDRNTGNYEQYF
d_gene: TRBD1; v_gene: TRBV20-1; abundance: NA; j_gene: TRBJ2-7; CDR3nt: TGCAGTGCTGGGGACAGGGAAAAATCCTACGAGCAGTACTTC; CDR3aa: CSAGDREKSYEQYF
d_gene: NA; v_gene: TRBV14; abundance: few; j_gene: TRBJ2-7; CDR3nt: TGTGCCAGCAGCCAACGGGACCCAACCTACGAGCAGTACTTC; CDR3aa: CASSQRDPTYEQYF
d_gene: NA; v_gene: TRBV5-5; abundance: NA; j_gene: TRBJ1-1; CDR3nt: TGTGCCAGCAGCCTTTTTTGGCCCGGAGGTACTGAAGCTTTCTTT; CDR3aa: CASSLFWPGGTEAFF
d_gene: TRBD1; v_gene: TRBV7-2; abundance: NA; j_gene: TRBJ2-4; CDR3nt: TGTGCCAGCAGCTTAGATAGGACAGGGATTGACATTCAGTACTTC; CDR3aa: CASSLDRTGIDIQYF
d_gene: NA; v_gene: TRBV7-6; abundance: many; j_gene: TRBJ2-7; CDR3nt: TGTGCCAGCAGCTTAGCTCCCAACTACGAGCAGTACTTC; CDR3aa: CASSLAPNYEQYF